A single sample is the source of the 4 T cell receptor beta chains below, sequenced in a study of response to subunit inactivated influenza vaccine. TCRdb independently ran MiXCR on the RT-PCR reads; one entry per CDR3 protein. This table has about 700,000 distinct CDR3 sequences, around 15% appearing once. This specimen consisted of PBMCs from blood, obtained 14 to 15 days before vaccination. The receptor set was obtained from a man aged 45-60 years who received an inactivated influenza vaccine.

This sequence joins TRBV24-1 and TRBJ2-5, with D perhaps TRBD1 (5 bases). CDR1 KGHDR and CDR2 SFDVKD come from the germline V gene. V dropped 1 base and J dropped 3 bases, with 8 bases sitting between them. This CDR3 has 14 residues. This CDR3 is CATSDFKGEETQYF. The CDR3 bases are TGTGCCACCAGTGATTTTAAAGGGGAAGAGACCCAGTACTTC.

This clonotype was recorded a few times. V gene TRBV7-2 combines with J gene TRBJ1-2; 7 nucleotides agree with TRBD1. The CDR3 runs 14 residues. CDR1 is SGHTA and CDR2 is FQGNSA in the germline V gene. J lost 4 bases, V lost 3 bases, and 5 bases had no gene match. CDR3 protein: CASSFSGQPYGYTF. In DNA, the CDR3 is TGTGCCAGCAGCTTCTCGGGACAGCCCTATGGCTACACCTTC.

CDR3 sequence: CASSDHERDGRNEQYF. The DNA of the CDR3 is TGCGCCAGCAGCGATCATGAACGGGACGGTAGGAACGAGCAGTACTTC. The gene calls are TRBV5-1 and TRBJ2-7, with D perhaps matching TRBD1 or TRBD2 (5 bases each). The CDR3 runs 16 residues. Deletions cut 4 bases from V and 5 bases from J, with 22 bases between. Germline V lookup: CDR1 SGHRS, CDR2 YFSETQ.

In its sample, this clonotype was seen a few times. Here the CDR3 reads CSARDAREAKNIQYF. DNA for the CDR3: TGCAGTGCTAGAGATGCACGGGAAGCCAAAAACATTCAGTACTTC. This chain links TRBV20-1 with TRBJ2-4, with D possibly TRBD2 on 5 matching bases. Deletions cut 0 bases from V and 0 bases from J, with 9 bases between. The CDR3 spans 15 residues. Germline V gene sequence: CDR1 DFQATT, CDR2 SNEGSKA (reference sequence).